The subject of this entry is one TCR beta chain. Repertoires were generated with immunoSEQ multiplex PCR, while TCRdb's copy carries only in-frame clones and drops some. Among just over 2,000,000 clones listed, 95% were seen once. V was clipped by 0 bases and J by 7 bases; unmatched bases: 9. In germline, CDR1 is MGHRA, CDR2 YSYEKL. The CDR3 sequence is 16 residues long. The source of the sample is a study of shared clonotypes between healthy human individuals. Turning to the study itself: Each donor had three CD4 naive, three CD4 memory, two CD8 naive and one CD8 memory plate.

Sequenced input: naive CD4+ T cells sorted from blood. Subset denoted: CD45RA+ positively selected. This receptor was taken from a man younger than 30 in good health. The rearrangement links TRBV4-1 to TRBJ2-7; 10 nucleotides line up with TRBD2. The CDR3 DNA follows: TGCGCCAGCAGCCAAGATTCCAGCGGGGGGGCGAGGGAGCAGTACTTC. It specifies CASSQDSSGGAREQYF.